This T cell receptor (beta chain) comes out of a study of cytomegalovirus exposure and HLA in healthy donors. PCR was performed using 60 Vbeta and 13 Jbeta primers. Libraries were prepared by immunoSEQ multiplex PCR; TCRdb keeps only in-frame clonotypes and omits some of them. The table includes around 100,000 clones, approximately 81% detected once. The V gene's germline CDR1 is SGHNT and CDR2 YENEEA. With V trimmed by 0 bases and J by 2 bases, 7 bases remained unmatched. The CDR3 is made up of 16 amino acids. Points on this clone: The antigen remains undetermined.

Study conclusions and caveats: Some TCR beta chains (approximately 180 of them) were listed as cytomegalovirus-associated. For most subjects, TCR beta sequences were reported to predict HLA-A and HLA-B alleles with accuracy. A later analysis appeared to link common viral pathogens to several of the most significant clusters. TCR beta V- and J-gene trimming, according to a later analysis, was linked to a missense DCLRE1C variant.

The receptor was derived from a woman in her 70s in good health and CMV-seropositive. The sequenced material came from PBMCs. V and J are TRBV11-3 and TRBJ2-7; TRBD1 matches 7 bases. CDR3 protein: CASSLEKGGGTYEQYF. CDR3 nucleotide sequence: TGTGCCAGCAGCTTAGAGAAAGGGGGCGGCACCTACGAGCAGTACTTC. The whole variable domain, remainder taken from reference TRBV11-3 and TRBJ2-7, is EAGVVQSPRYKIIEKKQPVAFWCNPISGHNTLYWYLQNLGQGPELLIRYENEEAVDDSQLPKDRFSAERLKGVDSTLKIQPAELGDSAVYLCASSLEKGGGTYEQYFGPGTRLTVT.